The clone carrying this TCR beta chain was counted only a few times. The germline V gene encodes CDR1 MNHEY and CDR2 SVGAGI. The CDR3 has 14 residues. With 0 bases removed from V and 4 bases from J, the gap between germline ends came to 6 bases. The sample comes from a study of blood T cell repertoires in COVID-19. Overall study context: Sites in the United States, Italy and Spain provided acute and convalescent COVID-19 samples.

The data were produced by immunoSEQ multiplex PCR, yet TCRdb's version contains in-frame clones alone and is incomplete. This sample has 200,000 to 250,000 clones, with approximately 89% found just once. J is TRBJ1-4 and V is TRBV6-5; D is unclear. This TCR was sampled from an older woman who had recovered from COVID-19. Sequences were obtained from peripheral blood. CDR3 residues: CASSYSRDNEKLFF. The CDR3 DNA reads as TGTGCCAGCAGTTACTCGAGGGATAATGAAAAACTGTTTTTT.